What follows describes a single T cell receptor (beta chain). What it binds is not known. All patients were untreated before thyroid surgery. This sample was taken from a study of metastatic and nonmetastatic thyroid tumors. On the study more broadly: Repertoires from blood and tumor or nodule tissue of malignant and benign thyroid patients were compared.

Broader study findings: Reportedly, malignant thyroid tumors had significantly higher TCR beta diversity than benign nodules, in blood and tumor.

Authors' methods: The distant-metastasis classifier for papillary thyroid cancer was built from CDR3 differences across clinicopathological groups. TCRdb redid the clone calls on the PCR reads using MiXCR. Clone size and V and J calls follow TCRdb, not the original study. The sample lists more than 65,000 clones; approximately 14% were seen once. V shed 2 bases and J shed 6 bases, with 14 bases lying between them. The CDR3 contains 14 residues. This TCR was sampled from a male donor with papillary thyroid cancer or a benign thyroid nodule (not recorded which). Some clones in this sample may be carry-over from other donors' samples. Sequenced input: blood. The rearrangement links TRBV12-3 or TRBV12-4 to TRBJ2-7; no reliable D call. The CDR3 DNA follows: TGTGCCAGCAGTTTACCTGACCGGTGGCTCGAGCAGTACTTC. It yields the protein CASSLPDRWLEQYF.